This T cell receptor beta chain was recovered during a study of T cells in Graves' hyperthyroidism and ophthalmopathy. The CDR3 is made up of 15 amino acids. Germline CDR1 SGHAT, CDR2 FQNNGV. Between the trimmed V and J ends, which lost 6 bases and 3 bases, there was a span of 17 bases. TCR beta CDR3 regions were amplified from RNA transcripts. The HTBI primer set drove a first-round RT-PCR of the TCR CDR3. One entry per CDR3 protein results from TCRdb running MiXCR on the multiplex PCR reads. The sample lists 300,000 to 400,000 distinct CDR3 sequences, roughly 14% seen once, with about 20% in the top ten. Turning to this clonotype: This clone may be a read error of a much larger clone one base away.

V gene TRBV11-2 combines with J gene TRBJ1-1; D is unclear. The material sequenced was blood. The TCR was taken from a woman aged 25 to 39 with Graves' ophthalmopathy. The CDR3 nucleotides are TGTGCCAGCAGTTCAGGAGTCACACAGTACACTGAAGCTTTCTTT. Amino acid sequence: CASSSGVTQYTEAFF.